A selection of T cell receptor beta chains follows, all from one sample in a study of beta chain features in type 1 diabetes. TCRdb keeps only in-frame clones here, not all; method: immunoSEQ multiplex PCR. The sample holds about 930,000 clones, roughly a sixth seen once. The sequenced sample consisted of naive CD4+ T cells from blood. These receptors were collected from a young woman in good health. Both conserved end residues are part of each CDR3. D genes are given only for firm matches. Clone size is stated in some rows and not others, as once, few, many or a class when expanded.

j_call | v_call | clone_size | d_call | cdr3_aa | cdr3_nt
TRBJ2-2 | TRBV10-3 | few | TRBD2 | CAISRLAALDTGELFF | TGTGCCATCAGCAGACTAGCGGCACTTGACACCGGGGAGCTGTTTTTT
TRBJ2-2 | TRBV4-3 | . | TRBD2 | CASSQAPGLAVNTGELFF | TGCGCCAGCAGCCAAGCCCCTGGGCTAGCGGTAAACACCGGGGAGCTGTTTTTT
TRBJ2-3 | TRBV4-3 | few | TRBD2 | CASSQDLGPICGLDVTSDTQYF | TGCGCCAGCAGCCAAGATCTCGGCCCTATATGTGGACTAGACGTGACATCAGATACGCAGTATTTT
TRBJ1-3 | TRBV28 | . | TRBD1 | CASSSSGTAGNTIYF | TGTGCCAGCAGTTCCTCCGGGACAGCCGGAAACACCATATATTTT
TRBJ2-2 | TRBV4-3 | few | . | CASSQERSGPAGELFF | TGCGCCAGCAGCCAAGAAAGGAGTGGGCCGGCCGGGGAGCTGTTTTTT
TRBJ1-2 | TRBV28 | . | . | CASNDLNYGYTF | TGTGCCAGCAACGACCTTAACTATGGCTACACCTTC
TRBJ2-1 | TRBV9 | . | TRBD2 | CASSALAGGRSEQFF | TGTGCCAGCAGCGCACTAGCGGGAGGTCGTAGTGAGCAGTTCTTC
TRBJ1-1 | TRBV10-3 | . | . | CAISAGARTEAFF | TGTGCCATCAGTGCAGGGGCGAGGACTGAAGCTTTCTTT
TRBJ1-2 | TRBV2 | few | . | CASSERGLGFGGYTF | TGTGCCAGCAGTGAACGGGGGTTGGGGTTTGGCGGCTACACCTTC
TRBJ2-6 | TRBV7-6 | . | . | CASSFAPSARSGANVLTF | TGTGCCAGCAGCTTCGCGCCGTCCGCACGCTCTGGGGCCAACGTCCTGACTTTC
TRBJ2-6 | TRBV9 | few | . | CASSVGLHPGANVLTF | TGTGCCAGCAGCGTAGGGCTGCACCCCGGGGCCAACGTCCTGACTTTC
TRBJ2-5 | TRBV5-1 | once | . | CASSLVSGQETQYF | TGCGCCAGCAGCTTGGTCTCGGGACAAGAGACCCAGTACTTC
TRBJ1-1 | TRBV7-9 | few | . | CASSLLGATEAFF | TGTGCCAGCAGCTTATTAGGCGCAACTGAAGCTTTCTTT
TRBJ1-4 | TRBV5-6 | . | TRBD1 | CASSWNRGRRLFF | TGTGCCAGCAGCTGGAACAGGGGGCGAAGGCTGTTTTTT